Below are 24 T cell receptor beta chains sequenced from a single sample in a study of blood T cell repertoires in COVID-19 (dated by TCRdb to about 2020). The library was generated by the immunoSEQ multiplex PCR assay. TCRdb limited this immuneACCESS table to in-frame rearrangements with V and J called. A share of clones is missing; checked studies link under half to unresolved V genes, and the rest is unexplained. This sample lists 200,000 to 250,000 clones; 70% to 90% were detected once. Around 12% of the sample belongs to the ten largest clones. Specimen: peripheral blood. These receptors were obtained from a young woman who had recovered from COVID-19.

The rearrangement uses TRBV9 and TRBJ2-1; D perhaps matches TRBD1 (5 bases). The length of the CDR3 is 15 residues. The V gene lost 0 bases and the J gene lost 6 bases, with 13 bases spanning the gap. Germline loops: CDR1 SGDLS, CDR2 YYNGEE. The CDR3 protein is CASSVGVLRGNEQFF. CDR3 in DNA: TGTGCCAGCAGCGTAGGAGTGTTAAGGGGCAATGAGCAGTTCTTC.

This clone was picked up one time. This rearrangement joins TRBV2 to TRBJ1-5, with D perhaps matching TRBD1 (5 bases). Deletions cut 4 bases from V and 5 bases from J, with 12 bases between. The CDR3 is 14 residues long. CDR1 and CDR2 from the germline V gene are SNHLY and FYNNEI. CDR3 region: CASSGRDGDQPQHF. In nucleotides, the CDR3 is TGTGCCAGCAGTGGGCGGGACGGCGATCAGCCCCAGCATTTT.

V usage is TRBV5-1 and J usage is TRBJ2-5, with 7 bases aligning to TRBD2. V shed 0 bases, J shed 5 bases, and the junction held 7 bases outside the gene matches. Germline V gene data show CDR1 as SGHRS and CDR2 as YFSETQ. CDR3 size: 15 residues. As DNA, the CDR3 is TGCGCCAGCAGCTTGGCGGGAGGCAGTTCGGAGACCCAGTACTTC. Translating it yields CASSLAGGSSETQYF.

The chain carries TRBV30 and TRBJ2-7, with D maybe TRBD2 (6 bases). CDR1 is GTSNPN, CDR2 SVGIG, per germline (reference sequence). The CDR3 extends over 16 amino acids. Trimming pared 5 bases from V and 4 bases from J, leaving 24 bases between. The CDR3 DNA sequence: TGTGCCTGGTCAAATATAGCGGAACTACCCCGATACGAGCAGTACTTC. It codes for CAWSNIAELPRYEQYF.

The genes are TRBV24-1 and TRBJ2-1; 10 positions match TRBD2. This CDR3 has 15 amino acids. V lost 5 bases to trimming and J lost 5 bases; unmatched junction nucleotides: 5. CDR1 and CDR2 from the germline V gene are KGHDR and SFDVKD. In nucleotides, the CDR3 is TGTGCCACCAGTGGGAGGACTAGCGGACACAATGAGCAGTTCTTC. Protein product: CATSGRTSGHNEQFF.

The chain joins TRBV11-2 to TRBJ1-2; 10 bases match TRBD1. The germline V gene has CDR1 SGHAT and CDR2 FQNNGV. The length of the CDR3 is 16 residues. J gave up 4 bases and V 4 bases, and 9 bases lay outside the gene matches. CDR3 amino acids: CASSSDGTGVLYGYTF. CDR3 in DNA: TGTGCCAGCAGCTCCGACGGGACAGGGGTCCTCTATGGCTACACCTTC.

In its sample, this clone was seen a few times. The chain carries TRBV19 and TRBJ2-3; 10 nucleotides align to TRBD2. Germline V gene lookup returns CDR1 LNHDA and CDR2 SQIVND (reference sequence). The CDR3 loop spans 16 amino acids. The trim removed 3 bases at V and 4 bases at J, leaving 7 bases unmatched. The CDR3 is CASSILAGEGADTQYF. As DNA, the CDR3 is TGTGCCAGTAGTATTCTAGCGGGAGAGGGGGCAGATACGCAGTATTTT.

The rearrangement joins TRBV7-9 to TRBJ2-7; TRBD2 matches 8 bases. The length of the CDR3 is 15 residues. Germline V gene data show CDR1 as SEHNR and CDR2 as FQNEAQ (reference sequence). Unmatched junction bases numbered 6, after V lost 0 bases and J lost 5 bases. CDR3: CASSLAAGVVNEQYF. DNA of the CDR3: TGTGCCAGCAGCTTAGCAGCGGGAGTAGTAAACGAGCAGTACTTC.

CDR3 residues: CASRQGGRQTLFNTEAFF. The CDR3 region has the DNA TGTGCCAGCAGGCAAGGCGGTAGGCAGACTTTGTTTAATACTGAAGCTTTCTTT. The V call is TRBV5-4, the J call TRBJ1-1; no firm D call. The CDR3 spans 18 residues. V was pared by 5 bases and J by 5 bases, with 28 bases between. Germline CDR1 reads SGHNT; CDR2 reads YYREEE (reference sequence).

The chain uses TRBV7-2 and TRBJ1-6, with D perhaps matching TRBD1 (6 bases). Germline V gives CDR1 SGHTA, CDR2 FQGNSA. The CDR3 runs to 14 residues. Trimming stripped 6 bases from V and 7 bases from J, with 13 bases between. The DNA of the CDR3 is TGTGCCAGCAGGGTTCAGGGGTTGAATTCACCCCTCCACTTT. Translating gives CASRVQGLNSPLHF.

This rearrangement joins TRBV13 to TRBJ2-1, with 8 bases fitting TRBD2. The CDR3 runs to 15 residues. CDR1 PRHDT and CDR2 FYEKMQ come from the germline V gene (reference sequence). V shed 5 bases, J shed 10 bases, and the junction held 13 bases outside the gene matches. The CDR3: CASSPRLSGREEQFF. The CDR3, as DNA: TGTGCCAGCAGCCCAAGACTCAGCGGGAGAGAGGAGCAGTTCTTC.

V and J are TRBV7-9 and TRBJ2-1, with no clear D. The CDR3 is 18 amino acids. Looked up from germline, CDR1 is SEHNR and CDR2 is FQNEAQ (reference sequence). V was trimmed by 4 bases and J by 0 bases, leaving 19 bases between them. The CDR3, as DNA: TGTGCCAGCAGCTCCTCCGAAACAAGATATAACTCCTACAATGAGCAGTTCTTC. Its translation is CASSSSETRYNSYNEQFF. Looking up the rest from reference TRBV7-9 and TRBJ2-1 gives the full variable domain: DTGVSQNPRHKITKRGQNVTFRCDPISEHNRLYWYRQTLGQGPEFLTYFQNEAQLEKSRLLSDRFSAERPKGSFSTLEIQRTEQGDSAMYLCASSSSETRYNSYNEQFFGPGTRLTVL.

The genes are TRBV7-6 and TRBJ1-3; D remains unclear. The ends were cut back, 5 bases at V and 0 bases at J, with 14 bases in the middle. This CDR3 has 16 amino acids. Germline V gives CDR1 SGHVS, CDR2 FNYEAQ. This chain's CDR3 is CASSPEDGDSGNTIYF. Here the CDR3 DNA reads TGTGCCAGCAGCCCCGAAGACGGAGACTCTGGAAACACCATATATTTT.

V and J are TRBV30 and TRBJ2-5, with TRBD2 matching 8 bases. This CDR3 is built from 13 residues. In germline, CDR1 is GTSNPN, CDR2 SVGIG (reference sequence). V trimming: 5 bases; J trimming: 5 bases; junction bases outside the gene matches: 7. CDR3 nucleotides: TGTGCCTGGTCAGCGGGAGAGTACGAGACCCAGTACTTC. Amino acids: CAWSAGEYETQYF.

This clone came up a few times. V and J are TRBV15 and TRBJ1-5, with TRBD1 matching 8 bases. V lost 7 bases and J lost 3; bases outside the gene matches: 8. Per the germline V gene, CDR1 is LNHNV and CDR2 is YYDKDF (reference sequence). This CDR3 spans 15 amino acids. CDR3: CATTHDRGPNQPQHF. Written as DNA, the CDR3 is TGTGCCACCACCCATGACAGGGGCCCCAATCAGCCCCAGCATTTT. Variable domain in full (rest from reference TRBV15 and TRBJ1-5): DAMVIQNPRYQVTQFGKPVTLSCSQTLNHNVMYWYQQKSSQAPKLLFHYYDKDFNNEADTPDNFQSRRPNTSFCFLDIRSPGLGDTAMYLCATTHDRGPNQPQHFGDGTRLSIL.

The chain recombines TRBV9 with TRBJ2-1; 11 nucleotides agree with TRBD2. Germline V gene lookup returns CDR1 SGDLS and CDR2 YYNGEE. This CDR3 region has 16 residues. V was clipped by 2 bases and J by 4 bases; unmatched bases: 5. CDR3 DNA sequence: TGTGCCAGCAGCGTCGGCACTAGCGGGAGTTACAATGAGCAGTTCTTC. Translated: CASSVGTSGSYNEQFF.

This clone was counted a single time. The chain couples TRBV7-2 to TRBJ2-5; tentative D call: TRBD1 (6 bases). The germline V and J ends were trimmed by 2 bases and 4 bases, with 14 bases remaining between them. CDR1 is SGHTA, CDR2 FQGNSA, per germline. This CDR3 region has 15 residues. The CDR3 protein is CASSLQIGTIETQYF. CDR3 bases: TGTGCCAGCAGCTTACAAATCGGGACAATAGAGACCCAGTACTTC.

The V and J genes are TRBV11-3 and TRBJ2-1, with TRBD1 matching over 10 bases. CDR3 size: 14 residues. V lost 5 bases to trimming and J lost 8 bases; unmatched junction nucleotides: 6. Per germline, CDR1 SGHNT and CDR2 YENEEA. CDR3 bases: TGTGCCAGCAGCCGACAGGGGGCGGGGGATGAGCAGTTCTTC. This translates into CASSRQGAGDEQFF.

This chain joins TRBV2 and TRBJ2-5; 7 nucleotides line up with TRBD1. The trim removed 6 bases at V and 9 bases at J, leaving 13 bases unmatched. CDR1 SNHLY and CDR2 FYNNEI come from the germline V gene. The CDR3 extends over 14 amino acids. In DNA form, the CDR3 reads TGTGCCAGCAGCGCTAACCGACAGGGATCGGCCCAGTACTTC. This codes for CASSANRQGSAQYF.

J is TRBJ1-1 and V is TRBV13; D is ambiguous. There are 13 residues in the CDR3. Germline V gives CDR1 PRHDT, CDR2 FYEKMQ (reference sequence). V was trimmed by 5 bases and J by 5 bases, leaving 12 bases between them. CDR3 amino acids: CASSLDDRTEAFF. CDR3 DNA: TGTGCCAGCAGCCTAGACGATCGGACTGAAGCTTTCTTT.

CDR3 protein: CASSEYRGQGEAFF. Written as DNA, the CDR3 is TGTGCCAGCAGTGAATATAGAGGACAGGGGGAGGCTTTCTTT. The V and J genes are TRBV25-1 and TRBJ1-1, with TRBD1 identical over 10 bases. Germline loops: CDR1 MGHDK, CDR2 SYGVNS. V shed 0 bases and J 11 bases; nucleotides not matched to a gene: 6. The CDR3 consists of 14 residues. The full variable domain, its missing parts supplied by reference TRBV25-1 and TRBJ1-1, is EADIYQTPRYLVIGTGKKITLECSQTMGHDKMYWYQQDPGMELHLIHYSYGVNSTEKGDLSSESTVSRIRTEHFPLTLESARPSHTSQYLCASSEYRGQGEAFFGQGTRLTVV.

The chain is built from TRBV5-1 and TRBJ1-1; 9 nucleotides align to TRBD1. V shed 4 bases, J shed 5 bases, and the junction held 6 bases outside the gene matches. Germline CDR1 and CDR2: SGHRS and YFSETQ. This CDR3 has 14 amino acids. The CDR3 loop is CASSLQGAGTEAFF. The CDR3 DNA sequence: TGCGCCAGCAGCCTACAGGGGGCGGGAACTGAAGCTTTCTTT.

The V and J genes are TRBV7-2 and TRBJ1-2; no clear D. Trimming pared 5 bases from V and 4 bases from J, leaving 11 bases between. CDR3 length: 13 amino acids. Germline lookup yields CDR1 SGHTA and CDR2 FQGNSA. This CDR3 reads CASSPTLSYGYTF. The DNA of the CDR3 is TGTGCCAGCAGCCCAACTTTAAGCTATGGCTACACCTTC.

The J gene is TRBJ1-6, the V gene TRBV6-6; D ambiguous. V shed 3 bases and J shed 0 bases, with 6 bases lying between them. The CDR3 length is 15 residues. Germline V gene lookup returns CDR1 MNHNY and CDR2 SVGAGI (reference sequence). The CDR3 nucleotides read TGTGCCAGCAGTTATCCCAGCTCCTATAATTCACCCCTCCACTTT. Protein product: CASSYPSSYNSPLHF.